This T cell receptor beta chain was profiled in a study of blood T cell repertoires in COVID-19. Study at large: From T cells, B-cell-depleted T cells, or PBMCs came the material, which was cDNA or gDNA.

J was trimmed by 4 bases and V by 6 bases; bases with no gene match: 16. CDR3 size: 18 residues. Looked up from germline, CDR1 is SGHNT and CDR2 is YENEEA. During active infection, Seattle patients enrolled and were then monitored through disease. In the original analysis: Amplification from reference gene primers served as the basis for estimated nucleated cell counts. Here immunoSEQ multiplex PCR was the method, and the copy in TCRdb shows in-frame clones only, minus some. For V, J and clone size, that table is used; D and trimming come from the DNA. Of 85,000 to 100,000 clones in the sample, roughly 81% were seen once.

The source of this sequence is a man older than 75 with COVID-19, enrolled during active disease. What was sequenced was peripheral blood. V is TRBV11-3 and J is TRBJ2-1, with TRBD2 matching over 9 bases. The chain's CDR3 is CASSTAQGGGGVYNEQFF. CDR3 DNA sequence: TGTGCCAGCAGTACCGCCCAAGGGGGCGGGGGGGTTTACAATGAGCAGTTCTTC.